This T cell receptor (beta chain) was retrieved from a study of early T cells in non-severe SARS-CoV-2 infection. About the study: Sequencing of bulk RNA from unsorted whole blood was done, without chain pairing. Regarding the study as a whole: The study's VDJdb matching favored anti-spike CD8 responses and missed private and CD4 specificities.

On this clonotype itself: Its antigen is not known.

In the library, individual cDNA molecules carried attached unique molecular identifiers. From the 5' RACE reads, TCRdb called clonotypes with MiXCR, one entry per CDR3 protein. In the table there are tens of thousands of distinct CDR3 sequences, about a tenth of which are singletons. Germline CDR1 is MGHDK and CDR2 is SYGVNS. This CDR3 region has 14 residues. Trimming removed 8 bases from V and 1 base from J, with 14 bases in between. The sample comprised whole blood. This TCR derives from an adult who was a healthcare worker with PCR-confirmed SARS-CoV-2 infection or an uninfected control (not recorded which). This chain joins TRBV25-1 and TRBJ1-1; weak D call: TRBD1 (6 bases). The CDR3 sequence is CASWKGGPNTEAFF. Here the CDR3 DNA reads TGTGCCAGCTGGAAGGGGGGGCCGAACACTGAAGCTTTCTTT.